This TCR beta chain originates from a study of spatial heterogeneity in lung cancer. TCRdb recomputed calls from the 5' RACE reads with MiXCR, one row per CDR3 protein. The sample has approximately 100,000 distinct CDR3 sequences; approximately 19% are singletons. CDR3 length: 14 amino acids. The germline V gene has CDR1 SEHNR and CDR2 FQNEAQ (reference sequence). Unmatched junction bases numbered 9, after V lost 8 bases and J lost 3 bases. Time point defined: blood at routine non-recurrence follow-up after resection. Frozen PBMC, nontumor lung or tumor provided whole RNA, which was sequenced unsorted.

This receptor was taken from a male donor with early-stage non-small cell lung cancer. This chain links TRBV7-9 with TRBJ1-2; TRBD1 matches at 7 bases. The specimen was PBMCs, collected at follow-up. CDR3 DNA sequence: TGTGCCAGCCATTTAGGCGGGACAGACTATGGCTACACCTTC. Amino acids: CASHLGGTDYGYTF.